This TCR beta chain was captured in a study of T cells in localized non-small cell lung cancer. The study's findings and limits: Uninvolved adjacent lung had more T cell clonality than any other tissue, topping tumor. Heterogeneity stays possible, as sequencing covered only one tumor region. For the top 100 tumor clones, a median around 55 also appeared in adjacent lung.

In the case of this clone: Its antigen is not identified.

The V segment lost 5 bases and the J segment 3 bases; nucleotides outside the gene matches: 10. This CDR3 contains 18 residues. The germline CDR1 and CDR2 sequences are MDHEN and SYDVKM. TCRdb keeps only in-frame clones here, not all; method: immunoSEQ multiplex PCR. The top ten clones hold almost 8% of a sample with tens of thousands of clones, approximately 80% of them seen once. V gene TRBV28 combines with J gene TRBJ1-4; 12 bases line up with TRBD1. The source of this sequence is a man aged 35 to 69 with stage II lung adenocarcinoma. The sequences come from PBMCs, collected before any cancer treatment. CDR3 protein: CASSPIGDRGLSNEKLFF. As DNA, the CDR3 is TGTGCCAGCAGTCCCATAGGGGACAGGGGGCTGTCTAATGAAAAACTGTTTTTT.